One and the same sample provided the 30 T cell receptor beta chains below, sequenced in a study of OX40 agonist ivuxolimab in advanced cancers. Assay: immunoSEQ multiplex PCR; the TCRdb copy retains only in-frame clones and omits some. The sample contains roughly 76,000 clones, approximately 86% of which appear only once. This sample comprised CD4+ or CD8+ T cells sorted from blood, obtained in a trial of the OX40 agonist ivuxolimab. The source is an adult with an advanced solid tumor such as melanoma, head and neck, liver or kidney cancer.

The rearrangement uses TRBV19 and TRBJ2-1; 11 bases match TRBD2. The J segment lost 9 bases and the V segment lost 1 base, leaving 8 bases of the junction unmatched. CDR1 is LNHDA, CDR2 SQIVND, per germline (reference sequence). The CDR3 consists of 16 residues. The CDR3 sequence is CASSIGGSGRAGEQFF. In nucleotides, the CDR3 is TGTGCCAGTAGTATAGGCGGTAGCGGGAGGGCGGGTGAGCAGTTCTTC.

The V and J genes are TRBV6-5 and TRBJ1-5; D gene ambiguous. V was shortened by 0 bases and J by 0 bases, with 3 bases between the two germline ends. The germline CDR1 and CDR2 sequences are MNHEY and SVGAGI. This CDR3 is built from 14 residues. CDR3 region: CASSYSYSNQPQHF. The CDR3 DNA is TGTGCCAGCAGTTACTCCTATAGCAATCAGCCCCAGCATTTT.

V gene TRBV14 combines with J gene TRBJ1-2, with D possibly TRBD1 on 5 matching bases. With 0 bases removed from V and 4 bases from J, the gap between germline ends came to 9 bases. Germline CDR1 reads SGHDN; CDR2 reads FVKESK. CDR3 length: 14 amino acids. The DNA for the CDR3 is TGTGCCAGCAGCCAAGATCTGACAGCCTATGGCTACACCTTC. Protein sequence: CASSQDLTAYGYTF.

The gene calls are TRBV18 and TRBJ1-1; no definite D call. V was clipped by 3 bases and J by 1 base, with 9 bases between them. The CDR3 extends over 14 amino acids. Germline V gives CDR1 KGHSH, CDR2 LQKENI. CDR3 nucleotide sequence: TGTGCCAGCTCACCCTATGGGTCGAACACTGAAGCTTTCTTT. Translating gives CASSPYGSNTEAFF.

The rearrangement joins TRBV7-9 to TRBJ1-2; possibly TRBD1 for D (6 bases). Per germline, CDR1 SEHNR and CDR2 FQNEAQ (reference sequence). V was shortened by 5 bases and J by 7 bases, with 20 bases between the two germline ends. This CDR3 contains 15 residues. The CDR3 bases are TGTGCCAGCAGCCACACCGACAGGTTGGCTGGTGGCTACACCTTC. Protein sequence: CASSHTDRLAGGYTF.

This chain joins TRBV11-2 and TRBJ2-7, with TRBD2 matching 13 bases. The CDR3 extends over 18 amino acids. J lost 7 bases, V lost 0 bases, and 12 bases had no gene match. Germline CDR1 SGHAT, CDR2 FQNNGV. This CDR3 is CASSLEARLAGGPWEQYF. In nucleotides, the CDR3 is TGTGCCAGCAGCTTAGAGGCACGACTAGCGGGGGGCCCTTGGGAGCAGTACTTC.

The chain has TRBV7-2 and TRBJ1-2; D may be TRBD1 (6 bases). The CDR3 is made up of 15 amino acids. The V end lost 5 bases, the J end lost 2 bases, and 15 bases lay between the germline ends. CDR1 is SGHTA, CDR2 FQGNSA, per germline. CDR3 protein: CASSKLTGLNYGYTF. The CDR3 bases are TGTGCCAGCAGCAAATTGACAGGATTGAACTATGGCTACACCTTC.

The V and J genes are TRBV7-3 and TRBJ2-6; D is unclear. From germline, CDR1 is SGHTA and CDR2 FQGTGA. The ends were cut back, 2 bases at V and 0 bases at J, with 8 bases in the middle. The CDR3 sequence is 16 residues long. The CDR3 sequence is CASSLYGSSGANVLTF. In nucleotides, the CDR3 is TGTGCCAGCAGCTTATATGGAAGCTCTGGGGCCAACGTCCTGACTTTC.

This clone was counted once. The chain has TRBV7-9 and TRBJ1-1; D might be TRBD1 (6 bases). The V end was cut by 5 bases, the J end by 8 bases, with 15 bases between. Germline loops: CDR1 SEHNR, CDR2 FQNEAQ (reference sequence). The CDR3 runs 13 residues. The CDR3 reads CASSPRQVGEAFF. In DNA, the CDR3 is TGTGCCAGCAGCCCGCGACAGGTTGGCGAAGCTTTCTTT.

The chain combines TRBV11-1 with TRBJ2-7; tentatively, D is TRBD2 (6 bases). CDR1 and CDR2 (germline): SGHAT, FQDESV (reference sequence). Trimming stripped 5 bases from V and 5 bases from J, with 16 bases between. The CDR3 has 14 residues. The CDR3 nucleotides are TGTGCCAGCAGCGGGAGGATGACGGGCCACGAGCAGTACTTC. It specifies CASSGRMTGHEQYF. The entire variable domain, with the rest obtained from reference TRBV11-1 and TRBJ2-7, is as follows: EAEVAQSPRYKITEKSQAVAFWCDPISGHATLYWYRQILGQGPELLVQFQDESVVDDSQLPKDRFSAERLKGVDSTLKIQPAELGDSAMYLCASSGRMTGHEQYFGPGTRLTVT.

The CDR3 loop is CASSSRVEMFF. Here the CDR3 DNA reads TGTGCCAGCAGCTCAAGGGTGGAAATGTTTTTT. The rearrangement links TRBV7-9 to TRBJ1-4, with D unclear. This CDR3 spans 11 amino acids. The V gene's germline CDR1 is SEHNR and CDR2 FQNEAQ (reference sequence). V was cut by 4 bases and J by 15 bases, with 12 bases left in between.

CDR3 protein: CASSPVSGFWDTNNEQFF. As DNA, the CDR3 is TGTGCCAGCAGCCCAGTATCCGGTTTTTGGGACACCAACAATGAGCAGTTCTTC. This chain joins TRBV7-3 and TRBJ2-1; tentative D call: TRBD1 (6 bases). The CDR3 is made up of 18 amino acids. Per germline, CDR1 SGHTA and CDR2 FQGTGA. V was trimmed by 5 bases and J by 5 bases, leaving 25 bases between them.

The chain is built from TRBV10-3 and TRBJ2-1; TRBD1 is a possible D gene (6 bases). The CDR3 is made up of 11 amino acids. CDR1 is ENHRY, CDR2 SYGVKD, per germline. The V end was cut by 6 bases, the J end by 10 bases, with 10 bases between. This chain's CDR3 is CAISAGTEQFF. The CDR3 nucleotides are TGTGCCATCAGCGCCGGGACAGAGCAGTTCTTC.

This chain links TRBV20-1 with TRBJ2-5; D not certain. CDR1 is DFQATT and CDR2 is SNEGSKA in the germline V gene (reference sequence). CDR3 length: 10 residues. Trimming pared 5 bases from V and 5 bases from J, leaving 6 bases between. CDR3 bases: TGCAGTGCTCTCTGGGAGACCCAGTACTTC. It specifies CSALWETQYF.

The chain is built from TRBV6-6 and TRBJ1-3; tentative D call: TRBD1 (5 bases). The CDR3 has 16 amino acids. V dropped 2 bases and J dropped 0 bases, with 11 bases sitting between them. Germline CDR1 reads MNHNY; CDR2 reads SVGAGI (reference sequence). The CDR3 is CASSYPPTASGNTIYF. In DNA, the CDR3 is TGTGCCAGCAGTTACCCACCGACAGCCTCTGGAAACACCATATATTTT.

This chain uses TRBV4-3 with TRBJ1-1; D ambiguous. CDR1 LGHNA and CDR2 YSLEER come from the germline V gene. The V and J ends lost 0 bases and 1 base respectively, with 3 bases between them. The CDR3 is made up of 13 amino acids. The CDR3 reads CASSQDRNTEAFF. The CDR3 nucleotides are TGCGCCAGCAGCCAAGATAGGAACACTGAAGCTTTCTTT.

The genes are TRBV6-1 and TRBJ2-1; D is unclear. This CDR3 region has 15 residues. The germline gives CDR1 MNHNS, CDR2 SASEGT. Trimming left V 5 bases short and J 0 bases short, with 11 bases between. CDR3 DNA: TGTGCCAGCAGTTCTTTTTGGGCCTCCTACAATGAGCAGTTCTTC. Translation: CASSSFWASYNEQFF.

V is TRBV6-6 and J is TRBJ2-1; 10 bases line up with TRBD2. This CDR3 region has 14 residues. V shed 3 bases, J shed 7 bases, and the junction held 3 bases outside the gene matches. In germline, CDR1 is MNHNY, CDR2 SVGAGI (reference sequence). In nucleotides, the CDR3 is TGTGCCAGCAGTTATGGGACTAGCGAGAATGAGCAGTTCTTC. Amino acid sequence: CASSYGTSENEQFF.

The rearrangement uses TRBV18 and TRBJ2-6, with 9 nucleotides matching TRBD1. CDR1 and CDR2 (germline): KGHSH, LQKENI. This CDR3 spans 17 amino acids. V trimming: 6 bases; J trimming: 1 base; junction bases outside the gene matches: 7. The CDR3 region is CASSPGQGKSGANVLTF. The CDR3, as DNA: TGTGCCAGCTCCCCCGGACAGGGGAAGTCTGGGGCCAACGTCCTGACTTTC.

The CDR3, as DNA: TGTGCCATCAGTGAGTCGACCAATCAGCCCCAGCATTTT. Protein product: CAISESTNQPQHF. The V gene is TRBV10-3, the J gene TRBJ1-5; D remains ambiguous. The CDR3 sequence is 13 residues long. The ends were cut back, 0 bases at V and 3 bases at J, with 3 bases in the middle. Germline V gene sequence: CDR1 ENHRY, CDR2 SYGVKD.

This clone was seen just once. The rearrangement links TRBV10-3 to TRBJ2-7; the match to TRBD1 covers 9 bases. The CDR3 is made up of 14 amino acids. V gave up 5 bases and J gave up 2 bases; unmatched junction bases: 4. CDR1 and CDR2 (germline): ENHRY, SYGVKD. The CDR3 protein is CAISRQGGTYEQYF. The CDR3 nucleotides are TGTGCCATCAGTAGACAGGGGGGGACCTACGAGCAGTACTTC.

V and J are TRBV19 and TRBJ2-7; TRBD2 is a possible D gene (5 bases). Germline V gives CDR1 LNHDA, CDR2 SQIVND (reference sequence). The CDR3 runs 14 residues. Trimming took 10 bases from V and 0 from J, leaving 16 bases between them. The CDR3 nucleotides read TGTGCCACCCCCTTCCGGGGAAACTCCTACGAGCAGTACTTC. It yields the protein CATPFRGNSYEQYF.

J is TRBJ2-1 and V is TRBV18, with TRBD1 as a possible D gene (6 bases). This CDR3 spans 17 amino acids. V lost 2 bases and J lost 1, with 15 bases in between. Germline loops: CDR1 KGHSH, CDR2 LQKENI. The chain's CDR3 is CASSPIPQGSSYNEQFF. The CDR3 region has the DNA TGTGCCAGCTCACCAATACCCCAGGGGTCTTCCTACAATGAGCAGTTCTTC.

The chain uses TRBV7-2 and TRBJ2-7; either TRBD1 or TRBD2 may fit D (6 bases each). Trimming stripped 7 bases from V and 1 base from J, with 17 bases between. From germline, CDR1 is SGHTA and CDR2 FQGNSA. CDR3 size: 15 residues. The CDR3 loop reads CASIIGGGPSYEQYF. The CDR3 bases are TGTGCCAGCATCATCGGAGGGGGGCCTTCCTACGAGCAGTACTTC.

The chain recombines TRBV6-1 with TRBJ2-5; tentative D call: TRBD1 (5 bases). The CDR3 totals 13 residues. The V end lost 3 bases, the J end lost 7 bases, and 12 bases lay between the germline ends. Germline CDR1 MNHNS, CDR2 SASEGT. The CDR3 loop reads CASSDRDVGTQYF. Here the CDR3 DNA reads TGTGCCAGCAGTGACAGGGATGTTGGGACCCAGTACTTC.

This chain uses TRBV19 with TRBJ1-2; 7 bases agree with TRBD1. The germline gives CDR1 LNHDA, CDR2 SQIVND (reference sequence). The CDR3 is made up of 13 amino acids. The V segment lost 8 bases and the J segment 6 bases; nucleotides outside the gene matches: 9. The CDR3 region is CASWGTAKNGYTF. The CDR3 bases are TGTGCCAGTTGGGGGACAGCCAAGAATGGCTACACCTTC.

The V gene is TRBV19, the J gene TRBJ2-4, with D perhaps given as TRBD1 or TRBD2 (5 bases each). Trimming removed 9 bases from V and 2 bases from J, with 14 bases in between. The CDR3 runs 14 residues. Germline V gene sequence: CDR1 LNHDA, CDR2 SQIVND (reference sequence). CDR3 sequence reads: CASTPWGTKNIQYF. Written as DNA, the CDR3 is TGTGCCAGCACGCCGTGGGGGACCAAAAACATTCAGTACTTC. The full variable domain, with the rest looked up from reference TRBV19 and TRBJ2-4, is DGGITQSPKYLFRKEGQNVTLSCEQNLNHDAMYWYRQDPGQGLRLIYYSQIVNDFQKGDIAEGYSVSREKKESFPLTVTSAQKNPTAFYLCASTPWGTKNIQYFGAGTRLSVL.

This chain connects TRBV10-3 to TRBJ2-1; no clear D gene. The CDR3 has 11 amino acids. Germline loops: CDR1 ENHRY, CDR2 SYGVKD. The V end lost 10 bases, the J end lost 8 bases, and 12 bases lay between the germline ends. The CDR3 DNA follows: TGTGCCACGCGACGAGGCGATGAGCAGTTCTTC. This encodes CATRRGDEQFF.

The rearrangement links TRBV11-3 to TRBJ2-5, with 7 bases fitting TRBD2. The CDR3 is 15 residues long. Germline loops: CDR1 SGHNT, CDR2 YENEEA. With V trimmed by 2 bases and J by 4 bases, 7 bases remained unmatched. The CDR3 nucleotides are TGTGCCAGCAGCTTACGCGGCGGGGGAGGAGAGACCCAGTACTTC. Amino acids: CASSLRGGGGETQYF.

The chain combines TRBV4-2 with TRBJ1-1; perhaps TRBD1 as D (5 bases). This CDR3 contains 20 residues. Deletions cut 1 base from V and 0 bases from J, with 24 bases between. CDR1 is LGHNA and CDR2 is YNFKEQ in the germline V gene. The CDR3 coding sequence is TGTGCCAGCAGCCAAGGCATCCACCGTCGGGACGGGCTCATGAACACTGAAGCTTTCTTT. Translation gives CASSQGIHRRDGLMNTEAFF.